The 22 T cell receptor beta chains reported below all come from one sample, sequenced in a study of regulatory T cells in long-lasting Graves disease. The time point is: newly diagnosed GD, antithyroid drugs for less than 3 months. Extracted PBMC RNA gave rise to the TCR library. Library construction for TCR beta used iRepertoire HTBI primers and Arm-PCR of CDR3 regions. TCRdb reanalysed the multiplex PCR reads using MiXCR and keeps one entry per CDR3 protein. Found here are about 560,000 distinct CDR3 sequences, 15% to 20% of them singletons; the top ten hold around 12%. These data also formed part of another study, on T cells in Graves' hyperthyroidism and ophthalmopathy.

The specimen was peripheral blood mononuclear cells (PBMCs), collected at new diagnosis, from a patient treated with antithyroid drugs. These receptors were taken from a man between 18 and 29 years old with Graves disease.

Ten or more counts support this clonotype. V and J are TRBV7-9 and TRBJ2-1; 9 bases are shared with TRBD1. Germline CDR1 and CDR2: SEHNR and FQNEAQ (reference sequence). The CDR3 runs 14 residues. The V and J ends lost 5 bases and 8 bases, in that order; junction bases with no gene match: 7. In DNA, the CDR3 is TGTGCCAGCAGCCGGGACAGGGTTAGTGATGAGCAGTTCTTC. It yields the protein CASSRDRVSDEQFF.

This clonotype was detected ten times or more. The CDR3 coding sequence is TGTGCCAGCAGTCCCACTAGCGGGAGGGGCGGCGAGCAGTACTTC. Translated, it gives CASSPTSGRGGEQYF. The V and J genes are TRBV12-3 or TRBV12-4 and TRBJ2-7; 13 nucleotides align to TRBD2. The CDR3 runs 15 residues. V dropped 5 bases and J dropped 6; count of bases not matched to a gene: 7.

This clonotype has a handful of counts. The chain uses TRBV7-3 and TRBJ2-1, with no clear D. The CDR3 runs 15 residues. Germline values: CDR1 SGHTA, CDR2 FQGTGA. V was trimmed by 5 bases and J by 8 bases, leaving 19 bases between them. The CDR3: CASSALPREDHEQFF. In nucleotides, the CDR3 is TGTGCCAGCAGCGCCCTTCCGCGAGAAGACCATGAGCAGTTCTTC.

This clonotype was observed many times. The chain carries TRBV12-3 or TRBV12-4 and TRBJ2-2; D uncertain. Trimming stripped 6 bases from V and 4 bases from J, with 6 bases between. The CDR3 consists of 12 residues. CDR3 in amino acids: CASRSATGELFF. Written as DNA, the CDR3 is TGTGCCAGCAGAAGTGCCACCGGGGAGCTGTTTTTT.

The rearrangement links TRBV27 to TRBJ2-7; TRBD2 might be the D (6 bases). The CDR3 sequence is 14 residues long. Germline-derived CDR1 and CDR2 are MNHEY and SMNVEV (reference sequence). The ends were cut back, 3 bases at V and 5 bases at J, with 14 bases in the middle. CDR3 in amino acids: CASSFLQWGDEQYF. The CDR3 region has the DNA TGTGCCAGCAGTTTTTTACAGTGGGGGGACGAGCAGTACTTC.

The J gene is TRBJ2-1, the V gene TRBV20-1; unclear D gene. The germline V gene encodes CDR1 DFQATT and CDR2 SNEGSKA (reference sequence). Trimming shortened V by 5 bases and J by 8 bases, and 7 bases separated the two germline ends. The CDR3 extends over 10 amino acids. The CDR3, as DNA: TGCAGTGCTTCCCCCGATGAGCAGTTCTTC. It encodes CSASPDEQFF.

The V call is TRBV30, the J call TRBJ1-1; D is possibly TRBD1 (6 bases). V gave up 3 bases and J gave up 3 bases, with 14 bases separating them. CDR1 GTSNPN and CDR2 SVGIG come from the germline V gene (reference sequence). The CDR3 runs to 14 residues. The CDR3 loop reads CAWSFTGGYTEAFF. CDR3 nucleotide sequence: TGTGCCTGGAGCTTCACGGGGGGCTACACTGAAGCTTTCTTT. The whole variable domain, filled in from reference TRBV30 and TRBJ1-1, reads SQTIHQWPATLVQPVGSPLSLECTVEGTSNPNLYWYRQAAGRGLQLLFYSVGIGQISSEVPQNLSASRPQDRQFILSSKKLLLSDSGFYLCAWSFTGGYTEAFFGQGTRLTVV.

This clonotype was seen many times. The chain is built from TRBV28 and TRBJ2-5; D unresolved. V lost 4 bases, J lost 5 bases, and 8 bases lay in between. The CDR3 is 12 amino acids. Germline lookup yields CDR1 MDHEN and CDR2 SYDVKM. CDR3 bases: TGTGCCAGCAGTTCCGATTCGGAGACCCAGTACTTC. Translation gives CASSSDSETQYF.

This clonotype was counted between two and nine times. This chain links TRBV5-1 with TRBJ1-5, with D unclear. Germline V gene sequence: CDR1 SGHRS, CDR2 YFSETQ. V was clipped by 1 base and J by 0 bases, with 8 bases between them. The length of the CDR3 is 15 residues. The CDR3 region has the DNA TGCGCCAGCAGCTTGAGTGGGGATAGCAATCAGCCCCAGCATTTT. Protein: CASSLSGDSNQPQHF.

This clonotype was recorded many times. This chain uses TRBV11-2 with TRBJ1-1, with D possibly matching TRBD1 (6 bases). CDR3 length: 15 residues. The V gene's germline CDR1 is SGHAT and CDR2 FQNNGV. Trimming cost V 5 bases and J 5 bases, with 18 bases left between them. This CDR3 reads CASSGPGRGGTEAFF. CDR3 nucleotide sequence: TGTGCCAGCAGCGGCCCAGGGAGGGGGGGTACTGAAGCTTTCTTT.

Details on this clonotype: A far larger clone is one nucleotide away, so this likely arose from a read error. The chain uses TRBV28 and TRBJ2-1, with 7 bases that match TRBD1. The J call is doubtful: the DNA matches TRBJ2-3 better. Germline V gene lookup returns CDR1 MDHEN and CDR2 SYDVKM. CDR3 size: 16 residues. The CDR3 protein is CASSSYRQGSTGTQYF. The CDR3 region has the DNA TGTGCCAGCAGCTCCTACCGACAGGGAAGCACAGGTACGCAGTATTTT.

A note on this clonotype: A read error likely explains this, since a far larger clone differs by one base. The CDR3 here is CASSTGGIQPQHF. In DNA form, the CDR3 reads TGTGCCAGCAGTACAGGGGGGATTCAGCCCCAGCATTTT. The chain recombines TRBV28 with TRBJ1-5; 8 bases are a match to TRBD1. The CDR3 covers 13 residues. CDR1 and CDR2 from the germline V gene are MDHEN and SYDVKM. The junction had 3 bases not matched to a gene; V was cut back by 5 bases and J by 6 bases.

This clonotype occurred many times. The chain joins TRBV5-1 to TRBJ1-2, with D possibly TRBD1 on 5 matching bases. In germline, CDR1 is SGHRS, CDR2 YFSETQ. This CDR3 comprises 13 residues. The germline V and J ends were trimmed by 2 bases and 3 bases, with 8 bases remaining between them. The CDR3 reads CASSLLGDYGYTF. For the CDR3, the DNA is TGCGCCAGCAGCTTACTAGGGGACTATGGCTACACCTTC.

This chain uses TRBV3-1 with TRBJ2-2; D is tentatively TRBD1 or TRBD2 (5 bases each). This CDR3 contains 14 residues. V lost 1 base to trimming and J lost 4 bases, with 7 bases between them. Germline assignment: CDR1 LGHDT and CDR2 YNNKEL (reference sequence). CDR3 residues: CASSQGDGTGELFF. The CDR3 DNA reads as TGTGCCAGCAGCCAAGGGGACGGCACCGGGGAGCTGTTTTTT.

This CDR3 is CASSVAREHEQYF. DNA for the CDR3: TGTGCCAGCAGCGTTGCCAGGGAGCACGAGCAGTACTTC. V usage is TRBV7-9 and J usage is TRBJ2-7, with D possibly called TRBD1 or TRBD2 (5 bases each). V was cut by 5 bases and J by 5 bases, with 13 bases left in between. This CDR3 is built from 13 residues. The V gene's germline CDR1 is SEHNR and CDR2 FQNEAQ (reference sequence).

The chain has TRBV19 and TRBJ2-2, with 12 bases fitting TRBD2. Germline assignment: CDR1 LNHDA and CDR2 SQIVND (reference sequence). With V trimmed by 3 bases and J by 7 bases, 6 bases remained unmatched. This CDR3 has 16 amino acids. CDR3 bases: TGTGCCAGTAGTATGCGACTAGCGGGAGATCACGGGGAGCTGTTTTTT. Its translation: CASSMRLAGDHGELFF.

Concerning this clonotype: One base away lies a much larger clone, so this may be a sequencing read error. This chain links TRBV7-8 with TRBJ2-7; D is uncertain. Germline CDR1 is SGHVS and CDR2 is FQNEAQ. The CDR3 extends over 12 amino acids. The CDR3 DNA reads as TGTGCCAACAGCCCGGACCCTTTAGAGCAGTACTTC. Its translation is CANSPDPLEQYF.

This clonotype was counted at least ten times. CDR3 sequence: CASSQEGVSFF. The CDR3 DNA follows: TGTGCCAGCAGCCAAGAGGGGGTCAGTTTCTTT. The chain joins TRBV3-1 to TRBJ1-1; D may be TRBD1 (5 bases). V was trimmed by 0 bases and J by 13 bases, leaving 9 bases between them. The CDR3 spans 11 residues. From germline, CDR1 is LGHDT and CDR2 YNNKEL (reference sequence). Looking up the rest from reference TRBV3-1 and TRBJ1-1 gives the full variable domain: DTAVSQTPKYLVTQMGNDKSIKCEQNLGHDTMYWYKQDSKKFLKIMFSYNNKELIINETVPNRFSPKSPDKAHLNLHINSLELGDSAVYFCASSQEGVSFFGQGTRLTVV.

The V and J genes are TRBV9 and TRBJ2-5; possibly TRBD2 for D (5 bases). The CDR3 consists of 13 residues. Looked up from germline, CDR1 is SGDLS and CDR2 is YYNGEE. The V and J ends lost 0 bases and 5 bases respectively, with 8 bases between them. CDR3 protein: CASSVAGWETQYF. CDR3 coding DNA: TGTGCCAGCAGCGTAGCGGGGTGGGAGACCCAGTACTTC.

This clonotype was observed a handful of times. CDR3 coding DNA: TGTGCCATCAGTTCCGGGGGAAGAACTGAAGCTTTCTTT. Translating gives CAISSGGRTEAFF. J is TRBJ1-1 and V is TRBV10-3; D might be TRBD1 (5 bases). CDR1 is ENHRY and CDR2 is SYGVKD in the germline V gene. V was shortened by 5 bases and J by 5 bases, with 12 bases between the two germline ends. The CDR3 has 13 amino acids.

At least ten counts were recorded for this clonotype. V gene TRBV5-1 combines with J gene TRBJ2-3; 12 bases are shared with TRBD2. V lost 3 bases, J lost 2 bases, and 4 bases stayed unmatched. CDR3 length: 16 amino acids. The germline V gene encodes CDR1 SGHRS and CDR2 YFSETQ. As DNA, the CDR3 is TGCGCCAGCAGCTACGGACTAGCGGGGTTCACAGATACGCAGTATTTT. Protein: CASSYGLAGFTDTQYF.

This clonotype was counted a few times. The rearrangement joins TRBV19 to TRBJ1-1; no clear D gene. In germline, CDR1 is LNHDA, CDR2 SQIVND (reference sequence). This CDR3 contains 13 residues. Trimming took off 3 bases at V and 2 bases at J, with 7 bases between the two ends. The CDR3 DNA follows: TGTGCCAGTAGTATGGTACCTAACACTGAAGCTTTCTTT. It encodes CASSMVPNTEAFF.